The rows below give T cell receptor beta chains drawn from one sample of a study of tumor-infiltrating lymphocytes in primary liver carcinoma. Each CDR3 protein is one row after TCRdb ran MiXCR on the multiplex PCR reads. The data show more than 20,000 distinct CDR3 sequences, 75% to 85% seen once. Sequencing was carried out using liver tumor tissue from sampling region 2. These receptor sequences come from a woman in her twenties or thirties with primary liver carcinoma and hepatitis B virus infection. Each CDR3 is given with its conserved first and last residue. The D gene is left open where the match is weak. Clone size is stated in some rows and not others, as once, few, many or a class when expanded.

>few|TRBD1|TRBJ2-6|TRBV7-6
TGTGCCAGCAGCCCGAGACAGGGCTCAGTCTCTGGGGCCAACGTCCTGACTTTC
CASSPRQGSVSGANVLTF
>.|.|TRBJ1-2|TRBV6-1
TGTGCCTGCTGTGAACGGTTCCTGGTCCTTAGATCAAACTATGGCTACACTTTC
CACCERFLVLRSNYGYTF
>.|.|TRBJ2-1|TRBV10-3
TGTGTCATCAGTCCCACGGCGACCCGGGATGGGCAATTCTTC
CVISPTATRDGQFF
>.|.|TRBJ1-4|TRBV6-6
TGTGCTAGCAGTTCCTCCGGGACGGCGTACGAAAAACTGTTATTT
CASSSSGTAYEKLLF
>few|.|TRBJ2-2|TRBV6-5
TGTGCCAGCAGTTACCTGGGACCTGTGAACGCCGGGGAGCTGTTTTTT
CASSYLGPVNAGELFF
>.|.|TRBJ2-3|TRBV4-2
TGTGTCAGCAGCCAAGACAGTGATTACGGCTGGCAGCTCAAGTATTTT
CVSSQDSDYGWQLKYF
>once|.|TRBJ2-5|TRBV11-2
TGTGCCAGCACCCCTAGACGGATAGAGACCCAGCACTTC
CASTPRRIETQHF
>once|TRBD1|TRBJ2-1|TRBV29-1
TGCAGCGCTGGAAGACAGGGAATCAATGAGCCGTTCTTC
CSAGRQGINEPFF
>many|TRBD1|TRBJ2-5|TRBV28
TGTGCCAGCAGTCCCTGGGACAGGGGGAAAGGGGGCCAGTACTTC
CASSPWDRGKGGQYF
>large|.|TRBJ2-5|TRBV11-2
TGTGCCAGCAGCCCTAGACAGATAGAGACCCAGTACTTC
CASSPRQIETQYF
>.|TRBD2|TRBJ2-7|TRBV6-1
TGTGCCAGCAGTGGACTAGCGGGGGGGCCCTCGGCTCAGCACTTC
CASSGLAGGPSAQHF
>.|.|TRBJ2-7|TRBV20-1
TGCAGTGCTAGAGATTATACAGGGCCCAGGCTCGAGCAGTACTTC
CSARDYTGPRLEQYF
>.|.|TRBJ1-1|TRBV9
TGTGCCAGCAGCGTAGGGGACGTGGTCGAAGCTCTCTTT
CASSVGDVVEALF
>.|.|TRBJ2-1|TRBV7-9
TGTGCCAGCAGCTCCGGGACCCTATACAATGGGCAGTTCTTC
CASSSGTLYNGQFF
>.|TRBD2|TRBJ2-3|TRBV11-2
TGTACCAGCAGTTCAGGAAGCGGGAGGACAGATACGCAGTATTTT
CTSSSGSGRTDTQYF
>.|TRBD1|TRBJ1-1|TRBV11-2
TGTGCCAGCAGATGTACAGGGGGGAGGGCTAAAGGTTTCTTT
CASRCTGGRAKGFF
>once|.|TRBJ1-1|TRBV11-2
TGTCCCAGCAACTTAGGTACTGAAGCTTTCTTT
CPSNLGTEAFF
>.|.|TRBJ2-3|TRBV5-4
TGTGCCATCAGCGTAGACGGACACGCTCCACCTACAGATACGCAGTATTTT
CAISVDGHAPPTDTQYF
>.|.|TRBJ2-3|TRBV11-2
TGCGCCAGCAGCTTAGCAGCGAGGAGCACAGATACGCGGTATTTT
CASSLAARSTDTRYF
>.|TRBD2|TRBJ2-1|TRBV12-3/TRBV12-4
TGTGCCGGCAGCCTGTCCTGGACTAGCGGACTCGAGCAGTTCTTC
CAGSLSWTSGLEQFF
>.|.|TRBJ2-3|TRBV5-4
TGTGCCAGTAGAGTAGACGGACACCCTCCACCCACATATACGCAGTATTTT
CASRVDGHPPPTYTQYF
>once|.|TRBJ2-7|TRBV7-8
TGTGCCAGCAGCTCGGGTCGCGATCGTATTATGAGCTCCTACGAACAGTACTTC
CASSSGRDRIMSSYEQYF
>.|TRBD2|TRBJ2-2|TRBV28
TGTGCCAGCTTTAAGCGGGGATATGGGGGGGAGCTGTTTTTT
CASFKRGYGGELFF